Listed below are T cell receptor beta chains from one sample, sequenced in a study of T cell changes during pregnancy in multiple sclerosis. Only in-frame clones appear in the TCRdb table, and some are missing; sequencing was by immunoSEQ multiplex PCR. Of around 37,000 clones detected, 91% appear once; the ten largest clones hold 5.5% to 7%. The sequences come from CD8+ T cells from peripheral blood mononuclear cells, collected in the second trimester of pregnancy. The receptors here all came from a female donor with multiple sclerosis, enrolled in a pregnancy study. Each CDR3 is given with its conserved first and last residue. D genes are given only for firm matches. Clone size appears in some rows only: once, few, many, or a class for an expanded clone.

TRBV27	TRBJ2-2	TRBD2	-	TGTGCCAGCAGTTTATGGGCCCAACTAGCGGGAGGTAGTACCGGGGAGCTGTTTTTT	CASSLWAQLAGGSTGELFF
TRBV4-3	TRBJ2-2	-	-	TGCGCCAGCAGTCCCCGGGGGGCAGCGGACACCGGGGAGCTGTTTTTT	CASSPRGAADTGELFF
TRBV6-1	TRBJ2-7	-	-	TGTGCCAGCATGGACCAGGGATGGTCCTACGAGCAGTACTTC	CASMDQGWSYEQYF
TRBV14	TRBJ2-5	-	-	TGTGCCAGCAGCCCAAAATGGACAGAGGAAGAGACCCAGTACTTC	CASSPKWTEEETQYF
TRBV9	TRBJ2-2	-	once	TGTGCCAGCACCCGCCCCGGGACACCGAACACCGGGGAGCTGTTTTTT	CASTRPGTPNTGELFF
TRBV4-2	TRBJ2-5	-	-	TGTGCCAGCAGCCAAGAGTTTGTGTACTCGCAAAAAGAGACCCAGTACTTC	CASSQEFVYSQKETQYF
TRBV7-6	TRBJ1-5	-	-	TGTGCCAGCAGCTTATCGGCAGGCGATTATAGCAATCAGCCCCAGCATTTT	CASSLSAGDYSNQPQHF
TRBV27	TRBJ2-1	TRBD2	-	TGTGCCAGCAGGAGCGGGAGTATCTACAATGAGCAGTTCTTC	CASRSGSIYNEQFF
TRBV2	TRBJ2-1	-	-	TGTGCCAGCAGTGAGGGCGGGATGAATGAGCAGTTCTTC	CASSEGGMNEQFF
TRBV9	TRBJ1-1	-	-	TGTGCCAGCAGCGTAGGGGGGGGAGGGGTCACTGAAGCTTTCTTT	CASSVGGGGVTEAFF
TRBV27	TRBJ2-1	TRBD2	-	TGTGCCAGCAGCCCCCTAGCGGGGTCAAGCAATGAGCAGTTCTTC	CASSPLAGSSNEQFF
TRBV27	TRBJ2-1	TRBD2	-	TGTGCCAGCAGTTTATCGGGACTAGCGGGAGGGCCAATGCAGATCTTC	CASSLSGLAGGPMQIF
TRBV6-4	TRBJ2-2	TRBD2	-	TGTGCCAGCAGTAACACAGCGGGAGAGCGAAGCGGGGAGCTGTTTTTT	CASSNTAGERSGELFF
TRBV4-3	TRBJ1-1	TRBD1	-	TGCGCCAGCAGCGACAGGGGGTTGTGGACTGAAGCTTTCTTT	CASSDRGLWTEAFF
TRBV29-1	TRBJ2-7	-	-	TGCAGCGTTGAAGAACGGGACTACGAGCAGTACTTC	CSVEERDYEQYF
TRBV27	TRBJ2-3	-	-	TGTGCCAGCAGTTCAATGGCGGATGGGACAGATACGCAGTATTTT	CASSSMADGTDTQYF
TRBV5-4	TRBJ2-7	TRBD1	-	TGTGCCAGCAGCTTGGCGGACAGGATGCGGGAGCAGTACTTC	CASSLADRMREQYF
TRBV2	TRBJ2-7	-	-	TGTGCCAGCAGTGCGTCGGACTTTAAAACCTACGAGCAGTACTTC	CASSASDFKTYEQYF
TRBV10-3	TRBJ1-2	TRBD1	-	TGTGCCATCAGCTGGGGACAGGGGGCATCTAACTATGGCTACACCTTC	CAISWGQGASNYGYTF
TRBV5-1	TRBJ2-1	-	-	TGCGCCAGCATGGGGATGGGGAAAAACCGGGATTCGATGAGGCAGTTCTTC	CASMGMGKNRDSMRQFF
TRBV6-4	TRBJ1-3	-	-	TGTGCCAGCGGTAGCAAGGCGGGAAACACCATATATTTT	CASGSKAGNTIYF
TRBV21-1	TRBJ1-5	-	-	TGTGCCAGCAGCAAAGTAAGAGGGCCGCAGGGCAATCAGCCCCAGCATTTT	CASSKVRGPQGNQPQHF
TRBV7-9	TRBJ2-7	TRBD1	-	TGTGCCAGCAGCCCCAGGACAGGGGGACCCTACGAGCAGTACTTC	CASSPRTGGPYEQYF
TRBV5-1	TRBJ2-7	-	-	TGCGCCAGCAGCTTGGATGGCTTTTCCTACGAGCAGTACTTC	CASSLDGFSYEQYF
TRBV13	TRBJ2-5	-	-	TGTGCCAGCAGCTTATCCCCCACTACGCAAGAGACCCAGTACTTC	CASSLSPTTQETQYF
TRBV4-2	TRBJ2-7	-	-	TGTGCCAGCAGCCAAGAAGGGCGCGGGTCCTACGAGCAGTACTTC	CASSQEGRGSYEQYF
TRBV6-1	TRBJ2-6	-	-	TGTGCCAGCAGTGAATCAGGGACTGGGGCCAACGTCCTGACTTTC	CASSESGTGANVLTF
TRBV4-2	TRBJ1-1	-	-	TGTGCCAGCAGCCTTACAGGGATGAACACTGAAGCTTTCTTT	CASSLTGMNTEAFF
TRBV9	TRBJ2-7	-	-	TGTGCCAGCAGCGTAGTTGACTCAGCAGAACCCTACGAGCAGTACTTC	CASSVVDSAEPYEQYF
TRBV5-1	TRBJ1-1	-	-	TGCGCCAGCAGGGGCAGGCGAGTATCCATGAACACTGAAGCTTTCTTT	CASRGRRVSMNTEAFF
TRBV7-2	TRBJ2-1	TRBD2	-	TGTGCCAGCAGCGGGATCGTGACTAGCGTGGGCAATGAGCAGTTCTTC	CASSGIVTSVGNEQFF
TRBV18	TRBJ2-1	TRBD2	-	TGTGCCAGCTCTCTCGGGACTAGTCTTATTCTGTACAATGAGCAGTTCTTC	CASSLGTSLILYNEQFF
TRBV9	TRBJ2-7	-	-	TGTGCCAGCAGCGTAGGGGTGGGGCAGTCCTACGAGCAGTACTTC	CASSVGVGQSYEQYF
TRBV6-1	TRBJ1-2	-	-	TGTGCCAGCATCTTGCGTGGTGGCTACACCTTC	CASILRGGYTF
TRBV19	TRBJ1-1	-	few	TGTGCCAGTAGTATAGTGCCAGGGGCCTTGAACACTGAAGCTTTCTTT	CASSIVPGALNTEAFF